Shown below are 20 T cell receptor beta chains from a single sample sequenced in a study of blood T cell repertoires in COVID-19. The data were produced by immunoSEQ multiplex PCR, yet TCRdb's version contains in-frame clones alone and is incomplete. The sample contains hundreds of thousands of clones, less than 90% of which appear only once. Material for sequencing was peripheral blood. All receptors derive from a man aged 25 to 40 with active or convalescent COVID-19.

This rearrangement joins TRBV3-1 (or the pseudogene TRBV3-2) to TRBJ1-2; weak D call: TRBD1 (5 bases). Looked up from germline, CDR1 is LGHDT and CDR2 is YNNKEL (reference sequence). V lost 1 base to trimming and J lost 2 bases, with 14 bases between them. The CDR3 consists of 16 residues. The CDR3 nucleotides read TGTGCCAGCAGCCAAGTGGGCGCGCGGGGCAACTATGGCTACACCTTC. Amino acids: CASSQVGARGNYGYTF.

This chain uses TRBV2 with TRBJ1-2, with 8 bases matching TRBD1. The CDR3 is 13 residues long. Trimming at V came to 4 bases and at J to 7 bases, leaving 5 bases not matched to a gene. In germline, CDR1 is SNHLY, CDR2 FYNNEI. CDR3 sequence (DNA): TGTGCCAGCAGTGGACAGGGGCGGGCTGGCTACACCTTC. Amino acid sequence: CASSGQGRAGYTF.

J is TRBJ2-3 and V is TRBV14; 11 bases align to TRBD2. V shed 2 bases and J 2 bases; nucleotides not matched to a gene: 6. The CDR3 is 17 amino acids. Per the germline V gene, CDR1 is SGHDN and CDR2 is FVKESK. CDR3 loop: CASSQPSGGYNTDTQYF. CDR3 in DNA: TGTGCCAGCAGCCAACCTAGCGGGGGGTATAACACAGATACGCAGTATTTT.

The chain is built from TRBV4-2 and TRBJ1-4; 8 bases are shared with TRBD1. V lost 0 bases and J lost 8; bases outside the gene matches: 11. The CDR3 has 17 residues. From germline, CDR1 is LGHNA and CDR2 YNFKEQ. In DNA form, the CDR3 reads TGTGCCAGCAGCCAAGATCCCCCTGGACAGGGCGGCGAAAAACTGTTTTTT. Translated, it gives CASSQDPPGQGGEKLFF.

The gene calls are TRBV6-6 and TRBJ1-1; D is unresolved. CDR1 and CDR2 (germline): MNHNY, SVGAGI (reference sequence). V was trimmed by 1 base and J by 3 bases, leaving 15 bases between them. The CDR3 has 16 amino acids. The DNA of the CDR3 is TGTGCCAGCAGTTACTTGGTCGGGGTACTTGACACTGAAGCTTTCTTT. Translating gives CASSYLVGVLDTEAFF.

In this sample, this clone turned up a few times. J is TRBJ2-5 and V is TRBV5-1, with TRBD2 identical over 7 bases. Germline V CDR1 and CDR2: SGHRS, YFSETQ. Germline trimming cut 1 base from V and 4 bases from J; bases unmatched to any gene: 4. The CDR3 runs to 14 residues. CDR3 sequence reads: CASSLPTGGETQYF. In DNA, the CDR3 is TGCGCCAGCAGCTTGCCGACGGGAGGAGAGACCCAGTACTTC.

This clone turned up a few times. The rearrangement joins TRBV6-5 to TRBJ1-3, with TRBD1 matching 10 bases. From germline, CDR1 is MNHEY and CDR2 SVGAGI. With V trimmed by 6 bases and J by 2 bases, 4 bases remained unmatched. The CDR3 runs to 15 residues. The CDR3 DNA is TGTGCCAGCAGCTTCGGGACAGGGGCTGGAAACACCATATATTTT. Its translation is CASSFGTGAGNTIYF.

This chain uses TRBV5-4 with TRBJ1-3; 9 nucleotides agree with TRBD1. From germline, CDR1 is SGHNT and CDR2 YYREEE (reference sequence). Trimming cost V 4 bases and J 2 bases; bases outside gene matches: 7. CDR3 size: 16 residues. CDR3 loop: CASSGGDRVAGNTIYF. The CDR3 nucleotides are TGTGCCAGCAGCGGGGGGGACAGGGTGGCTGGAAACACCATATATTTT.

The CDR3 loop reads CASSLVLLAGGASYEQYF. DNA for the CDR3: TGTGCCAGCAGCTTGGTTCTACTAGCGGGGGGCGCCTCCTACGAGCAGTACTTC. The V and J genes are TRBV5-4 and TRBJ2-7; 12 bases agree with TRBD2. The CDR3 length is 18 residues. Germline V gives CDR1 SGHNT, CDR2 YYREEE (reference sequence). V trimming: 0 bases; J trimming: 0 bases; junction bases outside the gene matches: 7.

The count of this clone is one. The chain carries TRBV19 and TRBJ1-5, with TRBD1 matching over 9 bases. CDR3 length: 14 residues. CDR1 LNHDA and CDR2 SQIVND come from the germline V gene (reference sequence). J gave up 6 bases and V 7 bases, and 7 bases lay outside the gene matches. Written as DNA, the CDR3 is TGTGCCAGTACCAGACAGGGGGGGGGTCAGCCCCAGCATTTT. Its translation is CASTRQGGGQPQHF. Full variable domain (outside the CDR3, taken from reference TRBV19 and TRBJ1-5): DGGITQSPKYLFRKEGQNVTLSCEQNLNHDAMYWYRQDPGQGLRLIYYSQIVNDFQKGDIAEGYSVSREKKESFPLTVTSAQKNPTAFYLCASTRQGGGQPQHFGDGTRLSIL.

The gene calls are TRBV28 and TRBJ2-2; unclear D gene. CDR3 length equals 14 residues. Germline CDR1 reads MDHEN; CDR2 reads SYDVKM. V was clipped by 5 bases and J by 4 bases, with 11 bases between them. CDR3: CASSLPSGTGELFF. CDR3 DNA sequence: TGTGCCAGCAGTCTCCCGTCGGGCACCGGGGAGCTGTTTTTT.

The V gene is TRBV6-1, the J gene TRBJ1-6, with D unclear. The CDR3 spans 12 residues. Trimming pared 1 base from V and 14 bases from J, leaving 9 bases between. The germline V gene encodes CDR1 MNHNS and CDR2 SASEGT. The CDR3 reads CASSEVQTTLHF. CDR3 coding DNA: TGTGCCAGCAGTGAAGTCCAAACAACCCTCCACTTT.

This clone was found many times. This chain connects TRBV5-4 to TRBJ2-5; unclear D gene. Trimming cost V 0 bases and J 4 bases, with 10 bases left between them. Germline values: CDR1 SGHNT, CDR2 YYREEE (reference sequence). CDR3 length: 14 residues. CDR3 DNA sequence: TGTGCCAGCAGCTTGGCCGTTGGCGGAGAGACCCAGTACTTC. The encoded protein is CASSLAVGGETQYF. Supplemented by reference TRBV5-4 and TRBJ2-5, the full variable domain reads ETGVTQSPTHLIKTRGQQVTLRCSSQSGHNTVSWYQQALGQGPQFIFQYYREEENGRGNFPPRFSGLQFPNYSSELNVNALELDDSALYLCASSLAVGGETQYFGPGTRLLVL.

V and J are TRBV6-2 or TRBV6-3 and TRBJ2-7, with TRBD1 matching over 10 bases. Per germline, CDR1 MNHEY and CDR2 SVGEGT. CDR3 length equals 16 residues. After removal of 2 bases from V and 6 bases from J, the junction contained 10 bases not matched to a gene. The CDR3 loop reads CASSYIWDRGSTEQYF. CDR3 nucleotide sequence: TGTGCCAGCAGTTACATTTGGGACAGGGGCTCAACCGAGCAGTACTTC.

This chain connects TRBV5-1 to TRBJ2-1; 7 bases match TRBD2. Per the germline V gene, CDR1 is SGHRS and CDR2 is YFSETQ. V lost 4 bases and J lost 5; bases outside the gene matches: 6. This CDR3 region has 14 residues. CDR3 sequence reads: CASSRIAGDNEQFF. The CDR3 DNA reads as TGCGCCAGCAGCAGGATAGCGGGCGACAATGAGCAGTTCTTC.

This clone turned up a few times. V usage is TRBV6-5 and J usage is TRBJ1-6; TRBD1 agrees at 9 bases. This CDR3 is 15 amino acids long. Germline-derived CDR1 and CDR2 are MNHEY and SVGAGI. With 6 bases clipped from V and 10 bases from J, the junction kept 10 bases outside the gene matches. This CDR3 reads CASRRRDRVDSPLHF. As DNA, the CDR3 is TGTGCCAGCAGAAGACGGGACAGGGTTGACTCACCCCTCCACTTT.

CDR3 loop: CASSFSPGEQYF. As DNA, the CDR3 is TGTGCCAGCAGTTTTTCGCCCGGGGAGCAGTACTTC. The chain employs TRBV12-3 or TRBV12-4 and TRBJ2-7; D gene unclear. This CDR3 comprises 12 residues. Trimming removed 3 bases from V and 7 bases from J, with 10 bases in between.

The chain joins TRBV2 to TRBJ2-3, with 7 bases fitting TRBD2. The V segment lost 9 bases and the J segment 6 bases; nucleotides outside the gene matches: 3. CDR3 size: 11 residues. Germline CDR1 reads SNHLY; CDR2 reads FYNNEI. The CDR3 region is CARSRGDTQYF. CDR3 coding DNA: TGTGCCAGATCGCGGGGGGATACGCAGTATTTT. Full variable domain (outside the CDR3, taken from reference TRBV2 and TRBJ2-3): EPEVTQTPSHQVTQMGQEVILRCVPISNHLYFYWYRQILGQKVEFLVSFYNNEISEKSEIFDDQFSVERPDGSNFTLKIRSTKLEDSAMYFCARSRGDTQYFGPGTRLTVL.

This clone was picked up one time. Written as DNA, the CDR3 is TGTGCCAGCAGCTCTAGCGGGAGTCGAGAGACCCAGTACTTC. Its translation: CASSSSGSRETQYF. The chain combines TRBV7-9 with TRBJ2-5; the match to TRBD2 covers 10 bases. The CDR3 runs 14 residues. The J segment lost 4 bases and the V segment lost 4 bases, leaving 3 bases of the junction unmatched. Germline CDR1 reads SEHNR; CDR2 reads FQNEAQ (reference sequence).

Only a few counts were recorded for this clone. The CDR3 spells CAWSQGGSSYNSPLHF. The DNA for the CDR3 is TGTGCCTGGAGTCAGGGGGGCAGCTCCTATAATTCACCCCTCCACTTT. The chain links TRBV30 to TRBJ1-6; 7 positions match TRBD1. V dropped 2 bases and J dropped 0; count of bases not matched to a gene: 4. There are 16 residues in the CDR3. CDR1 GTSNPN and CDR2 SVGIG come from the germline V gene (reference sequence).